This T cell receptor beta chain was profiled in a study of CD8+ T cells in alopecia areata. Treatment reported: oral pan-JAK inhibitor, 5-10 mg twice daily. Sequencing relied on a cDNA template that was reverse transcribed from extracted RNA. Libraries were prepared by immunoSEQ multiplex PCR; TCRdb keeps only in-frame clonotypes and omits some of them. The sample consists of 250,000 to 350,000 clones, 60% of them appearing once. Study results and limitations: Elevated clonality characterized lesional scalp relative to normal scalp, particularly in alopecia totalis/universalis.

This clone was found a few times. Its antigen is not known. This CDR3 is 16 amino acids long. Unmatched junction bases numbered 8, after V lost 6 bases and J lost 4 bases. Germline lookup yields CDR1 LGHNA and CDR2 YNFKEQ. This specimen was CD4+ T cells sorted from blood, taken at roughly week 53, from a patient treated with tofacitinib. The source is a human donor with alopecia areata. This rearrangement joins TRBV4-2 to TRBJ2-1; 11 positions agree with TRBD2. The CDR3 DNA reads TGTGCCAGCAGACGCGACCCTAGCGGGGGGTACAATGAGCAGTTCTTC. Its protein product is CASRRDPSGGYNEQFF.